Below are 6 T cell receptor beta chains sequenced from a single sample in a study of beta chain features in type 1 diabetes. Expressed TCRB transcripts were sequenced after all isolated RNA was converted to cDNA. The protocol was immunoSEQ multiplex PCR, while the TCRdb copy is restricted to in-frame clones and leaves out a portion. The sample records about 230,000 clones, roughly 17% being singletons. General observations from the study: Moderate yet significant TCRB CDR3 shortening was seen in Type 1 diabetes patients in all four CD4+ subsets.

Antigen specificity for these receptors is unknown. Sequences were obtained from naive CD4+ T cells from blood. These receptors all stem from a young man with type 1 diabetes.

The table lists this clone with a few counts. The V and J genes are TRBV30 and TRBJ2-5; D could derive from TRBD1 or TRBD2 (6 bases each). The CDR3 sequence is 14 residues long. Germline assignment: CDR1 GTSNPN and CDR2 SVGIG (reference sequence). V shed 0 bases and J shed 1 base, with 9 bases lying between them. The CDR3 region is CAWSVGGFQETQYF. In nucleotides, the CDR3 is TGTGCCTGGAGTGTAGGGGGGTTCCAAGAGACCCAGTACTTC.

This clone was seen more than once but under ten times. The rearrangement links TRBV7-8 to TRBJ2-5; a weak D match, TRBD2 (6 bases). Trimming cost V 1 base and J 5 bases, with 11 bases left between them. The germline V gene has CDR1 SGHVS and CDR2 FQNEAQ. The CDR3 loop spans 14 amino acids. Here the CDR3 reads CASSLVAAQETQYF. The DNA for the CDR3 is TGTGCCAGCAGCTTAGTAGCGGCTCAGGAGACCCAGTACTTC.

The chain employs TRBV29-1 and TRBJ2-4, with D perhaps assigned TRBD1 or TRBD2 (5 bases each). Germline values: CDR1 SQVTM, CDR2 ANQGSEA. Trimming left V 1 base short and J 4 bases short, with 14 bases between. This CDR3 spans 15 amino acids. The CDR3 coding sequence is TGCAGCGTTGAAGTCCCCCGGGGCCTTAAAAACATTCAGTACTTC. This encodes CSVEVPRGLKNIQYF. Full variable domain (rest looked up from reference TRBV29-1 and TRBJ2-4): SAVISQKPSRDICQRGTSLTIQCQVDSQVTMMFWYRQQPGQSLTLIATANQGSEATYESGFVIDKFPISRPNLTFSTLTVSNMSPEDSSIYLCSVEVPRGLKNIQYFGAGTRLSVL.

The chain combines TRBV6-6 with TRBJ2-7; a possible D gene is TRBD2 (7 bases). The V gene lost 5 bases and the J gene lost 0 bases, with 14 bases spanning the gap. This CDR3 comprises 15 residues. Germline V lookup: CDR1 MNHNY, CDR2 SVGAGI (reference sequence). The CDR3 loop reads CASSAGEGRSYEQYF. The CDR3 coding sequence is TGTGCCAGCAGTGCAGGGGAGGGGCGCTCCTACGAGCAGTACTTC.

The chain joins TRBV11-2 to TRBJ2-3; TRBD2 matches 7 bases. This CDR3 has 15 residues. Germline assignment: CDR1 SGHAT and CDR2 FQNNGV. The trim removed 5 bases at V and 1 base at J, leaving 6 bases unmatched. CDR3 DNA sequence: TGTGCCAGCAGCCCTGCCAGCGGGGGCACAGATACGCAGTATTTT. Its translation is CASSPASGGTDTQYF.

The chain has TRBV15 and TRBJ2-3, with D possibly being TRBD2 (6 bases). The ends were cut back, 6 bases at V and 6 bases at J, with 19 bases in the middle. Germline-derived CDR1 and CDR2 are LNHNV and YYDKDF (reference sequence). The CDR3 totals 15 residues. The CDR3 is CATRAEGPGRDTQYF. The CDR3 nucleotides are TGTGCCACCAGGGCGGAGGGCCCAGGTAGGGATACGCAGTATTTT.